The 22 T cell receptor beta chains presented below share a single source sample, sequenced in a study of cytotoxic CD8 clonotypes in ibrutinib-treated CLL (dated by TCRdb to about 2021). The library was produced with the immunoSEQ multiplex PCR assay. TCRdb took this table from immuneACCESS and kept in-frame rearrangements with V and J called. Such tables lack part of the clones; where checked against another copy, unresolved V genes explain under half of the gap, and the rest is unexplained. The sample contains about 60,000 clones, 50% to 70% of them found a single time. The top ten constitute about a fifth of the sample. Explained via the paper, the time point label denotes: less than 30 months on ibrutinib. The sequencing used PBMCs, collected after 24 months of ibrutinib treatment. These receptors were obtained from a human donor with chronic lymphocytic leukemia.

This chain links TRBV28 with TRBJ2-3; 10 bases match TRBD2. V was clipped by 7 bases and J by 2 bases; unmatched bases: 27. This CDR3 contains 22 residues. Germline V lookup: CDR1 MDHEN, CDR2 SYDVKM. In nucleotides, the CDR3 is TGTGCCAGCAAGGGTCCACGGCAACTAGCGGGACACCAAGGGTCCTTCACAGATACGCAGTATTTT. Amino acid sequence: CASKGPRQLAGHQGSFTDTQYF.

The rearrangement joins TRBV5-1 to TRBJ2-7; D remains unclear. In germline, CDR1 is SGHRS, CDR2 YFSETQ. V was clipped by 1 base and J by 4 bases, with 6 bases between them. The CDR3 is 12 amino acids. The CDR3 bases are TGCGCCAGCAGCTTGTTGGGATACGAGCAGTACTTC. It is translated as CASSLLGYEQYF. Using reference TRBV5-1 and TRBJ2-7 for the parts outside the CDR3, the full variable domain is KAGVTQTPRYLIKTRGQQVTLSCSPISGHRSVSWYQQTPGQGLQFLFEYFSETQRNKGNFPGRFSGRQFSNSRSEMNVSTLELGDSALYLCASSLLGYEQYFGPGTRLTVT.

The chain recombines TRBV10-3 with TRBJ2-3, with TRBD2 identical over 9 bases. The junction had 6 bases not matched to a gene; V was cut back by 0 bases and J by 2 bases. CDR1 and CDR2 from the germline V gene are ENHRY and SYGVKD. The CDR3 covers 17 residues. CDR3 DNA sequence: TGTGCCATCAGTGAGTCGACGACTAGCGGCAACACAGATACGCAGTATTTT. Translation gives CAISESTTSGNTDTQYF.

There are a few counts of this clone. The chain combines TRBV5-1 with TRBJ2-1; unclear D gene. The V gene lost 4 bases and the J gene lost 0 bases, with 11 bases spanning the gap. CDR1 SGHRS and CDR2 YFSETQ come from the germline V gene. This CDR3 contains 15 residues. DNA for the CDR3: TGCGCCAGCAGCGCTAGGGTTATCTCCTACAATGAGCAGTTCTTC. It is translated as CASSARVISYNEQFF.

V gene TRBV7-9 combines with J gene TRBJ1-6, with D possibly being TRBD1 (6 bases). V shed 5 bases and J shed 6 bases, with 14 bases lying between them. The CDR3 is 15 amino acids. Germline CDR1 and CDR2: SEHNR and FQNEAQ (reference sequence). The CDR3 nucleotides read TGTGCCAGCAGCCCTACCGGGACAACTAATTCACCCCTCCACTTT. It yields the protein CASSPTGTTNSPLHF.

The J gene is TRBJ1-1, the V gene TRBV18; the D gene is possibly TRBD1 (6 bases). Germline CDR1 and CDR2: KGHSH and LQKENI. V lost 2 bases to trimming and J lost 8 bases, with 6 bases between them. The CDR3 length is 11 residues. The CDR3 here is CASSPDREAFF. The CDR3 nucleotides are TGTGCCAGCTCACCAGACAGGGAAGCTTTCTTT. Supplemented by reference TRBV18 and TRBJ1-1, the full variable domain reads NAGVMQNPRHLVRRRGQEARLRCSPMKGHSHVYWYRQLPEEGLKFMVYLQKENIIDESGMPKERFSAEFPKEGPSILRIQQVVRGDSAAYFCASSPDREAFFGQGTRLTVV.

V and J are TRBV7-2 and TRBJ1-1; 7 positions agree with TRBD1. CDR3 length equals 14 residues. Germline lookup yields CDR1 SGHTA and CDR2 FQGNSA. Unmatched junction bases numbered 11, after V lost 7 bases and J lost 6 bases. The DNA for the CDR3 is TGTGCCAGCACCGACAACGCACAGGGGCCTGAAGCTTTCTTT. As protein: CASTDNAQGPEAFF.

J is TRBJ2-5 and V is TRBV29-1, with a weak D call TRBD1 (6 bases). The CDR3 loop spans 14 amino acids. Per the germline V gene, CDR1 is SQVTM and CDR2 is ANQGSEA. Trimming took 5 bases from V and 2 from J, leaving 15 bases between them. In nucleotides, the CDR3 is TGCAGCGTTATTGGACAGCATAATCAAGAGACCCAGTACTTC. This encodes CSVIGQHNQETQYF.

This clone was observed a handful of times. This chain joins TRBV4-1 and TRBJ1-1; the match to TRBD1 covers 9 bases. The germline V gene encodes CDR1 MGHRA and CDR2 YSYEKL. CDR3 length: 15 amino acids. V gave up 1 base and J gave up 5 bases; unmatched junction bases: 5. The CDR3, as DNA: TGCGCCAGCAGCCAAGTGGGACAGGGTTGGACTGAAGCTTTCTTT. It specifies CASSQVGQGWTEAFF.

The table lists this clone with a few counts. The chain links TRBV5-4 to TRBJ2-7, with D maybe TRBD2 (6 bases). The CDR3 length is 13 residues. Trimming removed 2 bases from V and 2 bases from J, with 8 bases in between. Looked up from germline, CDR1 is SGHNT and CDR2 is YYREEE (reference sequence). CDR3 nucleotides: TGTGCCAGCAGCTTCTGGGGGGCCTACGAGCAGTACTTC. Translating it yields CASSFWGAYEQYF.

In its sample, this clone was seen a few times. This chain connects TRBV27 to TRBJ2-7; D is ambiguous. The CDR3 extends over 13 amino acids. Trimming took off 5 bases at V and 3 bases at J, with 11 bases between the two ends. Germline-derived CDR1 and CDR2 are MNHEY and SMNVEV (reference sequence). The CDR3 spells CASSPRRHYEQYF. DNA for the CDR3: TGTGCCAGCAGTCCCCGAAGGCACTACGAGCAGTACTTC.

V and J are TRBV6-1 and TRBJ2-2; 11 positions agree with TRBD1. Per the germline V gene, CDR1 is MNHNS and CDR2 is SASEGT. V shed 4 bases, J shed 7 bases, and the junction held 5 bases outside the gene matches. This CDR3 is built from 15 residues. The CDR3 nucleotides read TGTGCCAGCAGTGGGACAGGGGGCGTTAGCGGGGAGCTGTTTTTT. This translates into CASSGTGGVSGELFF.

The CDR3, as DNA: TGTGCCTGGAGTGTTGTTGAGCAGTTCTTC. Residues: CAWSVVEQFF. The chain employs TRBV30 and TRBJ2-1; unclear D gene. The CDR3 is 10 amino acids. Germline assignment: CDR1 GTSNPN and CDR2 SVGIG (reference sequence). Between the trimmed V and J ends, which lost 0 bases and 9 bases, there was a span of 3 bases.

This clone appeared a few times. Here the CDR3 reads CASSTLGGNSPLHF. The CDR3 nucleotides read TGTGCCAGCAGCACCTTGGGGGGTAATTCACCCCTCCACTTT. The rearrangement uses TRBV7-9 and TRBJ1-6; D is perhaps TRBD1 (5 bases). The CDR3 covers 14 residues. V was clipped by 5 bases and J by 6 bases, with 11 bases between them. Germline V gives CDR1 SEHNR, CDR2 FQNEAQ (reference sequence). Supplemented by reference TRBV7-9 and TRBJ1-6, the full variable domain reads DTGVSQNPRHKITKRGQNVTFRCDPISEHNRLYWYRQTLGQGPEFLTYFQNEAQLEKSRLLSDRFSAERPKGSFSTLEIQRTEQGDSAMYLCASSTLGGNSPLHFGNGTRLTVT.

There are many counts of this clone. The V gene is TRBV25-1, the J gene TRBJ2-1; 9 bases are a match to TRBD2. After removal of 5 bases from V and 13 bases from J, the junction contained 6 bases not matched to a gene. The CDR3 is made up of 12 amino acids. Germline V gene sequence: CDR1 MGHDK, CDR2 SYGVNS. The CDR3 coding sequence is TGTGCCAGCAGTCTTAGCGGGAGATCCCAGTTCTTC. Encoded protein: CASSLSGRSQFF.

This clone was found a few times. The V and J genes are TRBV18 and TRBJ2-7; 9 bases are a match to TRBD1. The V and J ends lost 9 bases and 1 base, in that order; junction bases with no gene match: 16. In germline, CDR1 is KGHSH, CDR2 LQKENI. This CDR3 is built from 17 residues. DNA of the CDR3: TGTGCCAGGACTGACAGGGGGAAGTTGGCTTGGTCCTACGAGCAGTACGTC. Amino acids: CARTDRGKLAWSYEQYV.

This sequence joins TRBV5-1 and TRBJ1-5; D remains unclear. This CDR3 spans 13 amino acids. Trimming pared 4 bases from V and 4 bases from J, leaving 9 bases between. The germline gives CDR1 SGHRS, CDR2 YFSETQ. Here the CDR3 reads CASSTEGNQPQHF. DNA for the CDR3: TGCGCCAGCAGCACCGAAGGAAATCAGCCCCAGCATTTT. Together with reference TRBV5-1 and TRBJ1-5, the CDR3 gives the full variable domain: KAGVTQTPRYLIKTRGQQVTLSCSPISGHRSVSWYQQTPGQGLQFLFEYFSETQRNKGNFPGRFSGRQFSNSRSEMNVSTLELGDSALYLCASSTEGNQPQHFGDGTRLSIL.

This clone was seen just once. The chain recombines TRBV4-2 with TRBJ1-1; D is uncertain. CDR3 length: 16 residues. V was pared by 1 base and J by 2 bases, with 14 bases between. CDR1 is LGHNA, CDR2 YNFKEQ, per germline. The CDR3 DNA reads TGTGCCAGCAGCCAAGTCGCGCCGGGTAGCAACACTGAAGCTTTCTTT. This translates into CASSQVAPGSNTEAFF.

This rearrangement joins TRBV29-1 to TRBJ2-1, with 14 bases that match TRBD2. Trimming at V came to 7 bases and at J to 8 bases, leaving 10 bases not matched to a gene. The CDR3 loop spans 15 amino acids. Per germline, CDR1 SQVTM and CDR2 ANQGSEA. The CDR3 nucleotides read TGCAGCGCCGAGGGGGGACTAGCGGGAGTGGATGAGCAGTTCTTC. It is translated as CSAEGGLAGVDEQFF.

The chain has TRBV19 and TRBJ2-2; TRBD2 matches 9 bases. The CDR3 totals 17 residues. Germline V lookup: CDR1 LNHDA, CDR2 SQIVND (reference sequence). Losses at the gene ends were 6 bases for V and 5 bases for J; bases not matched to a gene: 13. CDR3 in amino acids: CASSPPRAGGLTGELFF. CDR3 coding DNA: TGTGCCAGTAGCCCTCCCCGGGCGGGGGGGCTTACCGGGGAGCTGTTTTTT.

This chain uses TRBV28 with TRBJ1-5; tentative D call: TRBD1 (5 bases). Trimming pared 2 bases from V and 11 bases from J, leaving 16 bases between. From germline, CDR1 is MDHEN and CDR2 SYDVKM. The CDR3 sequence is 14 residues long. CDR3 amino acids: CASSLRGISGAQHF. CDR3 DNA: TGTGCCAGCAGTTTAAGGGGTATCAGCGGAGCCCAGCATTTT.

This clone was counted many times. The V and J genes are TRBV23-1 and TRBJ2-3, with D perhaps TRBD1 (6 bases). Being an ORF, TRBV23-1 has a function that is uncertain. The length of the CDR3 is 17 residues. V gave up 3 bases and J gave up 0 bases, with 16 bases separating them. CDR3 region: CASSHHGTHCSTDTQYF. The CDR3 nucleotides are TGCGCCAGCAGTCACCACGGGACACATTGTAGCACAGATACGCAGTATTTT.